Listed here are 10 T cell receptor beta chains from one sample, sequenced in a study of OX40 agonist ivuxolimab in advanced cancers. Library creation used the immunoSEQ multiplex PCR assay. Imported from immuneACCESS, the table was reduced by TCRdb to in-frame sequences with V and J called. These copies leave out some clones; in studies compared against another copy, an unresolved V gene accounts for under half, and the cause of the remainder is not known. This sample comprises fewer than 90,000 clones, 75% to 90% of them detected only once. The ten largest make up approximately 0.4% of the sample. The sequences come from CD4+ or CD8+ T cells sorted from blood, collected in a trial of the OX40 agonist ivuxolimab. The receptors shown here come from an adult with an advanced solid tumor such as melanoma, head and neck, liver or kidney cancer.

The V call is TRBV7-2, the J call TRBJ1-1; D is undetermined. Germline CDR1 and CDR2: SGHTA and FQGNSA. The CDR3 is made up of 19 amino acids. V lost 0 bases to trimming and J lost 0 bases, with 20 bases between them. Here the CDR3 reads CASSLAKSLPFVMNTEAFF. CDR3 bases: TGTGCCAGCAGCTTAGCTAAGAGCCTCCCATTCGTTATGAACACTGAAGCTTTCTTT. Full variable domain (rest looked up from reference TRBV7-2 and TRBJ1-1): GAGVSQSPSNKVTEKGKDVELRCDPISGHTALYWYRQSLGQGLEFLIYFQGNSAPDKSGLPSDRFSAERTGGSVSTLTIQRTQQEDSAVYLCASSLAKSLPFVMNTEAFFGQGTRLTVV.

The rearrangement joins TRBV11-2 to TRBJ2-5; possible D gene TRBD1, 6 bases. Germline CDR1 reads SGHAT; CDR2 reads FQNNGV. Deletions cut 3 bases from V and 2 bases from J, with 13 bases between. The CDR3 runs 15 residues. The CDR3 spells CASSLLGQEQETQYF. CDR3 DNA: TGTGCCAGCAGCTTGTTGGGACAAGAACAAGAGACCCAGTACTTC.

There are a few counts of this clone. The genes are TRBV18 and TRBJ1-1; D might be TRBD1 (5 bases). The CDR3 contains 15 residues. V lost 8 bases, J lost 2 bases, and 18 bases lay in between. Germline lookup yields CDR1 KGHSH and CDR2 LQKENI. This CDR3 is CASTAMRGGNTEAFF. The CDR3 DNA follows: TGTGCCAGCACCGCCATGCGTGGGGGAAACACTGAAGCTTTCTTT.

The chain employs TRBV7-9 and TRBJ1-4; no clear D gene. Germline lookup yields CDR1 SEHNR and CDR2 FQNEAQ (reference sequence). V was cut by 5 bases and J by 8 bases, with 15 bases left in between. The CDR3 extends over 14 amino acids. CDR3 nucleotide sequence: TGTGCCAGCAGCCCCGGTGCCGGCCCCGAAAAACTGTTTTTT. Amino acids: CASSPGAGPEKLFF.

A single count supports this clone. V gene TRBV7-2 combines with J gene TRBJ2-1; 11 bases fit TRBD2. V shed 1 base and J 1 base; nucleotides not matched to a gene: 3. CDR3 length equals 17 residues. Germline assignment: CDR1 SGHTA and CDR2 FQGNSA. The CDR3: CASSLVAGGLSYNEQFF. CDR3 in DNA: TGTGCCAGCAGCTTAGTAGCGGGAGGGCTTTCCTACAATGAGCAGTTCTTC.

The chain employs TRBV6-1 and TRBJ1-1; a possible D gene is TRBD1 (5 bases). V shed 5 bases and J shed 3 bases, with 16 bases lying between them. The CDR3 covers 15 residues. CDR1 MNHNS and CDR2 SASEGT come from the germline V gene. The CDR3 is CASSLGGAGDTEAFF. DNA of the CDR3: TGTGCCAGCAGTCTTGGCGGGGCTGGGGACACTGAAGCTTTCTTT.

The gene calls are TRBV5-3 and TRBJ2-5, with TRBD1 matching over 9 bases. TRBV5-3 belongs to the ORF category, with a function that is uncertain. The CDR3 extends over 15 amino acids. Trimming removed 3 bases from V and 6 bases from J; junction bases left unmatched: 9. The CDR3 sequence is CARSYDRGGRKTQYF. The CDR3 DNA is TGTGCCAGAAGCTACGACAGGGGGGGAAGAAAGACCCAGTACTTC.

The chain carries TRBV6-1 and TRBJ2-7, with TRBD2 matching over 8 bases. Germline V gene lookup returns CDR1 MNHNS and CDR2 SASEGT. Trimming took 3 bases from V and 0 from J; bases not matched to a gene: 4. This CDR3 is built from 15 residues. For the CDR3, the DNA is TGTGCCAGCAGTGAGCCGGGGGGGCACTCCTACGAGCAGTACTTC. This gives the protein CASSEPGGHSYEQYF.

The V and J genes are TRBV6-6 and TRBJ2-7, with 9 bases aligning to TRBD2. Germline trimming cut 6 bases from V and 0 bases from J; bases unmatched to any gene: 6. CDR1 is MNHNY, CDR2 SVGAGI, per germline (reference sequence). The CDR3 spans 15 residues. The CDR3 loop is CASRSSGRSSYEQYF. The CDR3 nucleotides read TGTGCCAGCAGATCCAGCGGGAGGTCCTCCTACGAGCAGTACTTC.

The genes are TRBV7-9 and TRBJ1-4; no clear D gene. The germline V gene has CDR1 SEHNR and CDR2 FQNEAQ (reference sequence). V dropped 11 bases and J dropped 1 base, with 11 bases sitting between them. This CDR3 has 13 residues. The CDR3 spells CASQIGTNEKLFF. In DNA form, the CDR3 reads TGTGCCTCCCAGATAGGAACTAATGAAAAACTGTTTTTT.